The next 8 T cell receptor beta chains were all read from a single sample in a study of blood T cell repertoires in COVID-19. This table comes from immunoSEQ multiplex PCR, and its TCRdb copy is limited to in-frame clones, with some not included. The data show 160,000 or so clones, more than 65% seen once. The specimen was peripheral blood. Source of these receptors: a woman of 80 years or more with acute or convalescent COVID-19.

This clone was seen a handful of times. J is TRBJ2-4 and V is TRBV4-2; 7 positions agree with TRBD2. The CDR3 contains 15 residues. Unmatched junction bases numbered 0, after V lost 0 bases and J lost 1 base. Per germline, CDR1 LGHNA and CDR2 YNFKEQ. The CDR3 reads CASSQELAAKNIQYF. In DNA, the CDR3 is TGTGCCAGCAGCCAAGAACTAGCGGCCAAAAACATTCAGTACTTC.

This clone showed up just a few times. The V call is TRBV27, the J call TRBJ1-3; D gene unclear. CDR3 length equals 17 residues. Germline V lookup: CDR1 MNHEY, CDR2 SMNVEV (reference sequence). With 5 bases removed from V and 2 bases from J, the gap between germline ends came to 19 bases. For the CDR3, the DNA is TGTGCCAGCAGTCAGTTGCCCGTCGGGTCGGCTGGAAACACCATATATTTT. Protein sequence: CASSQLPVGSAGNTIYF.

This clone was counted between two and nine times. This chain uses TRBV7-9 with TRBJ2-1; 14 nucleotides match TRBD2. Losses at the gene ends were 3 bases for V and 8 bases for J; bases not matched to a gene: 12. The CDR3 is 18 amino acids. Germline CDR1 is SEHNR and CDR2 is FQNEAQ (reference sequence). DNA of the CDR3: TGTGCCAGCAGCTTCCCACCACGACTAGCGGGGGGGCGCGATGAGCAGTTCTTC. Translating it yields CASSFPPRLAGGRDEQFF.

The V gene is TRBV24-1, the J gene TRBJ1-2; a possible D gene is TRBD1 (6 bases). Germline CDR1 and CDR2: KGHDR and SFDVKD. V shed 2 bases and J shed 10 bases, with 16 bases lying between them. This CDR3 is built from 14 residues. In nucleotides, the CDR3 is TGTGCCACCAGTGATTCGCAGGACAGAGGGACCTACACCTTC. Its translation: CATSDSQDRGTYTF.

This rearrangement joins TRBV4-1 to TRBJ1-1; weak D call: TRBD1 (5 bases). CDR1 is MGHRA, CDR2 YSYEKL, per germline. This CDR3 has 14 amino acids. V lost 0 bases, J lost 4 bases, and 9 bases lay in between. The CDR3 coding sequence is TGCGCCAGCAGCCAAGATTGGGGCGGCACTGAAGCTTTCTTT. Protein product: CASSQDWGGTEAFF.

The V gene is TRBV28, the J gene TRBJ1-6, with 9 bases matching TRBD1. The CDR3 has 15 residues. Germline-derived CDR1 and CDR2 are MDHEN and SYDVKM. V shed 6 bases, J shed 7 bases, and the junction held 7 bases outside the gene matches. CDR3 amino acids: CASRPGQGNNSPLHF. Here the CDR3 DNA reads TGTGCCAGCAGACCAGGACAGGGGAACAATTCACCCCTCCACTTT.

The chain combines TRBV4-2 with TRBJ1-6, with 7 positions matching TRBD1. Germline assignment: CDR1 LGHNA and CDR2 YNFKEQ. Trimming took 0 bases from V and 5 from J; bases not matched to a gene: 7. The CDR3 is 17 residues long. The CDR3 DNA is TGTGCCAGCAGCCAAGATGAGGGGGCGATAGATAATTCACCCCTCCACTTT. Translated, it gives CASSQDEGAIDNSPLHF.

The chain uses TRBV6-5 and TRBJ2-7; 9 bases are a match to TRBD2. This CDR3 is 13 amino acids long. With V trimmed by 5 bases and J by 7 bases, 6 bases remained unmatched. Per germline, CDR1 MNHEY and CDR2 SVGAGI. CDR3 loop: CASSNSGSGEQYF. Here the CDR3 DNA reads TGTGCCAGCAGTAATAGCGGGAGCGGAGAGCAGTACTTC.